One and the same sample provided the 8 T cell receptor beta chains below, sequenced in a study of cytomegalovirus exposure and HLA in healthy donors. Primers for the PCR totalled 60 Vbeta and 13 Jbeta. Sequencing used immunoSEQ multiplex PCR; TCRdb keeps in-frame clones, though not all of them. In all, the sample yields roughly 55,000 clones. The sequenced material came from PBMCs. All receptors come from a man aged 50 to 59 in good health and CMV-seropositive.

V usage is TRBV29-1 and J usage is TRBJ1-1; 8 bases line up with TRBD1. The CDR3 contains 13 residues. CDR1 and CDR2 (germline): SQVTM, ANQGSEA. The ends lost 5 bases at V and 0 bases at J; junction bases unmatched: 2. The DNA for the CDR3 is TGCAGCGTTTCGACAGGGGTGAACACTGAAGCTTTCTTT. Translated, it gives CSVSTGVNTEAFF.

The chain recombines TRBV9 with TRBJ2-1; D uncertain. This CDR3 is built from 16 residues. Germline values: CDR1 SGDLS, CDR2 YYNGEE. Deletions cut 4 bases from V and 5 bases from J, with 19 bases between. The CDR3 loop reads CASSPRPGRTDNEQFF. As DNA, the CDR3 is TGTGCCAGCAGCCCCCGCCCAGGCCGCACCGACAATGAGCAGTTCTTC. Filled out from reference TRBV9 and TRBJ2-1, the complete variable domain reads DSGVTQTPKHLITATGQRVTLRCSPRSGDLSVYWYQQSLDQGLQFLIQYYNGEERAKGNILERFSAQQFPDLHSELNLSSLELGDSALYFCASSPRPGRTDNEQFFGPGTRLTVL.

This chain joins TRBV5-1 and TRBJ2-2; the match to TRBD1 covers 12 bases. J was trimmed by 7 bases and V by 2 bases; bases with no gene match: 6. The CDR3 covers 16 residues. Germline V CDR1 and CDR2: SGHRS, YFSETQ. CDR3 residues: CASSLGDRGRLGELFF. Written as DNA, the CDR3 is TGCGCCAGCAGCTTAGGGGACAGGGGGCGCCTCGGGGAGCTGTTTTTT.

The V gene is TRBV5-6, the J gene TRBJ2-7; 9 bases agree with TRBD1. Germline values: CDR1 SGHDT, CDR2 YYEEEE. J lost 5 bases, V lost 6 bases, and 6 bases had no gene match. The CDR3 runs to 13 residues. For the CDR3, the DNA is TGTGCCAGCACCCGACAGGGGGGCAACGAGCAGTACTTC. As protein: CASTRQGGNEQYF.

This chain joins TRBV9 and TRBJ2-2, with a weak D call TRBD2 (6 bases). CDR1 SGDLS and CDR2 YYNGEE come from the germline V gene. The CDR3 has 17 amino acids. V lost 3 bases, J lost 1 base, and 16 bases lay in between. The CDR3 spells CASSGGGAGLNTGELFF. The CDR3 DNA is TGTGCCAGCAGCGGGGGCGGGGCTGGACTGAACACCGGGGAGCTGTTTTTT.

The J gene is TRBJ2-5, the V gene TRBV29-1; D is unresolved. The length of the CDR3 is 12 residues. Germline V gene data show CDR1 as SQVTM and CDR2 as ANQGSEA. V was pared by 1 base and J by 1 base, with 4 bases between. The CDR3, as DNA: TGCAGCGTTGAAGCCAGCCAAGAGACCCAGTACTTC. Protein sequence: CSVEASQETQYF.

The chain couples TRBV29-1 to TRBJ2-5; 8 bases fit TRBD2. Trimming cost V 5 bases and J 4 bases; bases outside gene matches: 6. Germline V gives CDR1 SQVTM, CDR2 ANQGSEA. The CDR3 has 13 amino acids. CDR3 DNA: TGCAGCGTTAACGGGGGGGCCGGAGAGACCCAGTACTTC. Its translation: CSVNGGAGETQYF.

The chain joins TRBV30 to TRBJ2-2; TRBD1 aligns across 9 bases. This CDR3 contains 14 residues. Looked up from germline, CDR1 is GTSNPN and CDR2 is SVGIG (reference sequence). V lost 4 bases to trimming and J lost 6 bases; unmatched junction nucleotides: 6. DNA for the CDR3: TGTGCCTGGACGCAGGGACAGGGTGCCGGGGAGCTGTTTTTT. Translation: CAWTQGQGAGELFF. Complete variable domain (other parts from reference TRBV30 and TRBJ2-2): SQTIHQWPATLVQPVGSPLSLECTVEGTSNPNLYWYRQAAGRGLQLLFYSVGIGQISSEVPQNLSASRPQDRQFILSSKKLLLSDSGFYLCAWTQGQGAGELFFGEGSRLTVL.